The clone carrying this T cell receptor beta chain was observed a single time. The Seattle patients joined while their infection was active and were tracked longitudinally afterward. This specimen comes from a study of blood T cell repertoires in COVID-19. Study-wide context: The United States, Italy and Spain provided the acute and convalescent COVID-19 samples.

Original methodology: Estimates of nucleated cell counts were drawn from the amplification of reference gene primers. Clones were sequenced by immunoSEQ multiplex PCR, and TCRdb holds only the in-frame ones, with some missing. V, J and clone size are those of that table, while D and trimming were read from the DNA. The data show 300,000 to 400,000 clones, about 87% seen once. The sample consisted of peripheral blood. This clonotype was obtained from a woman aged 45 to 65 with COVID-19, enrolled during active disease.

CDR3 bases: TGTGCCAGCGCCTCCCGCGGGGTGAGCACAGATACGCAGTATTTT. It yields the protein CASASRGVSTDTQYF. The rearrangement uses TRBV2 and TRBJ2-3; tentatively, D is TRBD2 (6 bases). This CDR3 comprises 15 residues. CDR1 and CDR2 (germline): SNHLY, FYNNEI. Trimming left V 8 bases short and J 0 bases short, with 15 bases between.